Listed below are T cell receptor beta chains from one sample, sequenced in a study of blood T cell repertoires in COVID-19. Repertoires were generated with immunoSEQ multiplex PCR, while TCRdb's copy carries only in-frame clones and drops some. The sample lists roughly 80,000 clones; around 88% were seen once. Sequencing was performed on peripheral blood. Receptors originate from a woman aged 80 or over with acute or convalescent COVID-19. Both conserved end residues are part of each CDR3. Fields, in order: J gene, V gene, clone size, D gene, CDR3 protein, CDR3 DNA. D genes are given only for firm matches. Size tells how often a clone was seen (once, few, many) or the class of an expanded clone, and some rows leave it out.

>TRBJ1-2|TRBV13|-|TRBD1
CASSLDREYGYTF
TGTGCCAGCAGCTTGGACAGGGAATATGGCTACACCTTC
>TRBJ2-1|TRBV10-1|-|-
CASSDKRNEQFF
TGCGCCAGCAGTGATAAGAGGAATGAGCAGTTCTTC
>TRBJ1-1|TRBV9|few|-
CASSVAGGAAYGTEAFF
TGTGCCAGCAGCGTAGCTGGAGGGGCAGCTTATGGAACTGAAGCTTTCTTT
>TRBJ2-3|TRBV28|-|-
CASRATDTQYF
TGTGCCAGCCGCGCCACAGATACGCAGTATTTT
>TRBJ1-3|TRBV2|-|-
CASSDVDRRNTIYF
TGTGCCAGCAGTGATGTGGACAGAAGAAACACCATATATTTT
>TRBJ1-5|TRBV28|-|-
CASSPTGNGNQPQHF
TGTGCCAGCAGTCCTACAGGGAATGGCAATCAGCCCCAGCATTTT
>TRBJ2-5|TRBV7-3|-|-
CASSEGQGGGETQYF
TGTGCCAGCAGCGAAGGGCAGGGGGGAGGAGAGACCCAGTACTTC
>TRBJ2-5|TRBV19|-|TRBD1
CASSIAWDSIETQYF
TGTGCCAGTAGTATAGCATGGGACAGTATTGAGACCCAGTACTTC
>TRBJ1-1|TRBV19|-|TRBD1
CASSIGTGGRAFF
TGTGCCAGTAGTATTGGGACAGGGGGCAGAGCTTTCTTT
>TRBJ2-7|TRBV7-8|-|-
CASSFTSGLGYEQYF
TGTGCCAGCAGCTTTACGTCGGGTCTAGGCTACGAGCAGTACTTC
>TRBJ2-1|TRBV9|-|TRBD2
CASSVGRTSGSDEQFF
TGTGCCAGCAGCGTAGGAAGGACTAGCGGGAGCGATGAGCAGTTCTTC
>TRBJ1-5|TRBV6-5|-|TRBD1
CASRPGQGALRPQHF
TGTGCCAGCAGGCCGGGACAGGGTGCCTTGCGGCCCCAGCATTTT
>TRBJ2-1|TRBV5-6|-|-
CASSLNRASSYNEQFF
TGTGCCAGCAGCTTGAACCGAGCCTCCTCCTACAATGAGCAGTTCTTC
>TRBJ1-5|TRBV19|-|-
CASSIRGSNQPQHF
TGTGCCAGTAGTATTCGGGGTAGCAATCAGCCCCAGCATTTT
>TRBJ1-1|TRBV15|few|TRBD1
CATSAKGQGANTEAFF
TGTGCCACCAGCGCAAAAGGACAGGGGGCGAACACTGAAGCTTTCTTT
>TRBJ2-3|TRBV18|-|-
CASRLGSLKTFFTDTQYF
TGTGCCAGCCGACTCGGGTCCCTAAAGACTTTTTTCACAGATACGCAGTATTTT
>TRBJ1-1|TRBV5-6|-|-
CASSLVGGEAFF
TGTGCCAGCAGCTTGGTGGGCGGGGAAGCTTTCTTT
>TRBJ1-5|TRBV6-1|-|-
CASSEPQGSLSNQPQHF
TGTGCCAGCAGTGAGCCTCAGGGGTCACTTAGCAATCAGCCCCAGCATTTT
>TRBJ1-1|TRBV12-3/TRBV12-4|-|-
CASSFGRNTEAFF
TGTGCCAGCAGTTTTGGTAGGAACACTGAAGCTTTCTTT
>TRBJ2-2|TRBV5-1|-|-
CASSLPAANTGELFF
TGCGCCAGCAGCTTGCCCGCAGCGAACACCGGGGAGCTGTTTTTT
>TRBJ2-7|TRBV4-1|-|-
CASSQDRDRGAGEQYF
TGCGCCAGCAGCCAAGATAGGGATCGGGGGGCGGGTGAGCAGTACTTC
>TRBJ2-1|TRBV11-1|-|TRBD1
CASSPDRENEQFF
TGTGCCAGCAGCCCGGACAGGGAAAATGAGCAGTTCTTC
>TRBJ2-1|TRBV4-3|-|-
CASSPQGNEQFF
TGCGCCAGCAGCCCCCAGGGGAATGAGCAGTTCTTC
>TRBJ2-1|TRBV19|-|TRBD2
CASTPSGVRSYNEQFF
TGTGCCAGTACCCCTAGCGGGGTGCGCTCCTACAATGAGCAGTTCTTC
>TRBJ2-5|TRBV5-4|-|-
CASSLRLRGVGGETQYF
TGTGCCAGCAGCTTGAGGTTGCGCGGGGTTGGCGGAGAGACCCAGTACTTC
>TRBJ2-1|TRBV11-2|-|-
CASSERRDNEQFF
TGTGCCAGCAGCGAAAGGCGGGACAATGAGCAGTTCTTC
>TRBJ1-1|TRBV9|-|-
CASSVYREQTEAFF
TGTGCCAGCAGCGTTTACAGGGAACAGACTGAAGCTTTCTTT
>TRBJ1-1|TRBV5-1|-|-
CASSLAPDTEAFF
TGCGCCAGCAGCTTGGCCCCAGACACTGAAGCTTTCTTT
>TRBJ2-7|TRBV2|-|-
CASGRWTEGGEQYF
TGTGCCAGCGGACGATGGACAGAAGGAGGCGAGCAGTACTTC
>TRBJ2-1|TRBV5-1|-|-
CASSISGSSEQFF
TGCGCCAGCAGCATTTCAGGGTCGAGTGAGCAGTTCTTC
>TRBJ2-6|TRBV30|few|-
CAQITGANVLTF
TGTGCCCAGATAACTGGGGCCAACGTCCTGACTTTC
>TRBJ2-7|TRBV7-2|once|-
CASSIVQGRGYEQYF
TGTGCCAGCAGCATCGTACAGGGGCGGGGCTACGAGCAGTACTTC
>TRBJ2-2|TRBV5-1|-|TRBD2
CASSSGLSTGELFF
TGCGCCAGCAGCTCGGGACTAAGTACCGGGGAGCTGTTTTTT
>TRBJ1-6|TRBV27|-|TRBD1
CASNGDRGRSPLHF
TGTGCCAGCAACGGAGACAGGGGAAGATCACCCCTCCACTTT
>TRBJ2-2|TRBV7-2|-|-
CASSFEGGTGELFF
TGTGCCAGCAGCTTCGAGGGGGGGACCGGGGAGCTGTTTTTT
>TRBJ2-7|TRBV10-3|-|TRBD1
CAARTGPTYEQYF
TGTGCCGCCCGGACAGGGCCTACCTACGAGCAGTACTTC
>TRBJ1-4|TRBV5-1|once|-
CASSLAGTPNEKLFF
TGCGCCAGCAGCTTGGCCGGGACACCGAATGAAAAACTGTTTTTT
>TRBJ1-2|TRBV7-9|-|TRBD1
CASSGRRDRVYGYTF
TGTGCCAGCAGCGGACGCCGGGACAGGGTCTATGGCTACACCTTC
>TRBJ1-4|TRBV5-1|-|TRBD1
CASSGNRGSSEKLFF
TGCGCCAGCAGCGGGAACAGGGGTAGTAGTGAAAAACTGTTTTTT
>TRBJ2-7|TRBV28|once|TRBD1
CASSSYFGTGGFGEQYF
TGTGCCAGCAGCTCCTACTTTGGGACAGGGGGCTTTGGAGAGCAGTACTTC
>TRBJ2-4|TRBV4-3|-|-
CASSQAYPLGGSAKNIQYF
TGCGCCAGCAGCCAAGCATACCCCCTCGGAGGCTCGGCCAAAAACATTCAGTACTTC
>TRBJ2-5|TRBV27|-|TRBD1
CASTPQRDRQETQYF
TGTGCCAGCACCCCTCAACGGGACAGACAAGAGACCCAGTACTTC
>TRBJ1-6|TRBV30|-|TRBD1
CAWRPSGQGNSPLHF
TGTGCCTGGAGACCGTCGGGACAGGGAAATTCACCCCTCCACTTT
>TRBJ2-3|TRBV5-4|-|-
CASSSPGDLFTDTQYF
TGTGCCAGCAGCTCCCCAGGGGATCTATTCACAGATACGCAGTATTTT
>TRBJ1-2|TRBV7-9|-|TRBD1
CASSPGGTGGFGYTF
TGTGCCAGCAGCCCCGGGGGAACAGGGGGCTTTGGCTACACCTTC
>TRBJ2-1|TRBV3-1/TRBV3-2|once|TRBD2
CASSHLAGGNEQFF
TGTGCCAGCAGCCATCTAGCGGGAGGGAATGAGCAGTTCTTC
>TRBJ2-2|TRBV5-4|-|-
CASSPSQTSRVAGELFF
TGTGCCAGCAGCCCTTCTCAGACTAGTAGAGTGGCCGGGGAGCTGTTTTTT
>TRBJ2-7|TRBV28|-|TRBD2
CASRERGPSYEQYF
TGTGCCAGCAGAGAGCGGGGGCCGTCCTACGAGCAGTACTTC
>TRBJ1-1|TRBV7-6|-|TRBD1
CASSLALQGAVNTEAFF
TGTGCCAGCAGCTTAGCGCTCCAGGGGGCTGTGAACACTGAAGCTTTCTTT
>TRBJ1-5|TRBV6-5|-|TRBD1
CASSLQGASNQPQHF
TGTGCCAGCAGTCTTCAGGGGGCCAGCAATCAGCCCCAGCATTTT
>TRBJ2-7|TRBV5-1|-|-
CASSPTPTRTYEQYF
TGCGCCAGCAGCCCCACCCCGACACGAACCTACGAGCAGTACTTC
>TRBJ1-6|TRBV19|-|-
CASSRGGDNSPLHF
TGTGCCAGTAGTCGGGGGGGGGATAATTCACCCCTCCACTTT
>TRBJ2-3|TRBV19|-|TRBD2
CASQGLAGASTDTQYF
TGTGCCAGCCAGGGACTAGCGGGGGCCTCCACAGATACGCAGTATTTT
>TRBJ2-7|TRBV14|once|-
CASSLMAGHEQYF
TGTGCCAGCAGCCTTATGGCGGGTCACGAGCAGTACTTC